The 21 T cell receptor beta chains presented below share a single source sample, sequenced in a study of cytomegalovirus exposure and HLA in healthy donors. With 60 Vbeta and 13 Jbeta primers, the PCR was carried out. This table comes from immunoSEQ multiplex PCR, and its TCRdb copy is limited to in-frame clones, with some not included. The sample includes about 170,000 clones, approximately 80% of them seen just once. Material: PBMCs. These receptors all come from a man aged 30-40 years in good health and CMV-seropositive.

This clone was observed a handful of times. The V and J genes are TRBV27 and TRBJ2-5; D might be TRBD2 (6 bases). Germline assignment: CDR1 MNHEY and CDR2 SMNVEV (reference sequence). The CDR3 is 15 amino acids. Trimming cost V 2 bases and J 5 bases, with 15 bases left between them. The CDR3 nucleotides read TGTGCCAGCAGTTTAAAGGTAGCGGTGGGGGAGACCCAGTACTTC. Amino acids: CASSLKVAVGETQYF.

This CDR3 is CASSPNSGVETQYF. The CDR3 DNA follows: TGTGCCAGCAGCCCGAATTCAGGGGTCGAGACCCAGTACTTC. The genes are TRBV7-7 and TRBJ2-5, with D perhaps matching TRBD1 (6 bases). V gave up 5 bases and J gave up 5 bases, with 15 bases separating them. The CDR3 has 14 residues. From germline, CDR1 is SSHAT and CDR2 FNYEAQ (reference sequence).

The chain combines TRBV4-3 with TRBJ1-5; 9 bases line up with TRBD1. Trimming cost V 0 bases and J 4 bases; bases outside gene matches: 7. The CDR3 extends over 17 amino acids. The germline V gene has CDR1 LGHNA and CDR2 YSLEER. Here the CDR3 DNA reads TGCGCCAGCAGCCAAGAGGTATGGACAGGGGCAAATCAGCCCCAGCATTTT. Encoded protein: CASSQEVWTGANQPQHF.

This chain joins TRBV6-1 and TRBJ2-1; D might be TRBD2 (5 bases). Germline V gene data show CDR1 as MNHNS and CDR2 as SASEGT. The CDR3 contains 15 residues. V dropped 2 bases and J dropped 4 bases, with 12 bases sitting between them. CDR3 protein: CASSETSGQYNEQFF. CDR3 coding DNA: TGTGCCAGCAGTGAAACGAGCGGCCAATACAATGAGCAGTTCTTC.

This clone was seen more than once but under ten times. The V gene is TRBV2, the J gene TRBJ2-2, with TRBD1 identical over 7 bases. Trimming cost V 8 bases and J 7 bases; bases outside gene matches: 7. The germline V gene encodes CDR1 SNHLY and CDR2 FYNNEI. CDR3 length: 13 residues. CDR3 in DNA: TGTGCCAGCGAGACAGGGAATGACGGGGAGCTGTTTTTT. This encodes CASETGNDGELFF. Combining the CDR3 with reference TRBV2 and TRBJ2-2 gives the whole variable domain EPEVTQTPSHQVTQMGQEVILRCVPISNHLYFYWYRQILGQKVEFLVSFYNNEISEKSEIFDDQFSVERPDGSNFTLKIRSTKLEDSAMYFCASETGNDGELFFGEGSRLTVL.

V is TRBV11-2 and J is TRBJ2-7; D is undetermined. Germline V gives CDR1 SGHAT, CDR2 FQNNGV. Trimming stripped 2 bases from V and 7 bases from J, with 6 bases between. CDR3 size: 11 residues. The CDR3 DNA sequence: TGTGCCAGCAGCTTATTAAATGAGCAGTACTTC. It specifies CASSLLNEQYF.

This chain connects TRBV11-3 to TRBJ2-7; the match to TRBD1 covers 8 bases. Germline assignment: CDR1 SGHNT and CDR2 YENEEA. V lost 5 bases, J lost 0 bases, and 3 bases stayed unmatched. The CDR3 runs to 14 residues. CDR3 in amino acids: CASSHTGGSYEQYF. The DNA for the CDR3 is TGTGCCAGCAGCCACACAGGGGGCTCCTACGAGCAGTACTTC.

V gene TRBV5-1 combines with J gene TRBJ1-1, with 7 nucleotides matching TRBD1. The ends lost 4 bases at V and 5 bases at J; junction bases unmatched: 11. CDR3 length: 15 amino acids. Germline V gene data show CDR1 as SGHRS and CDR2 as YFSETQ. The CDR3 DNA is TGCGCCAGCAGCCTGGGATGGGACAGAAAAACTGAAGCTTTCTTT. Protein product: CASSLGWDRKTEAFF.

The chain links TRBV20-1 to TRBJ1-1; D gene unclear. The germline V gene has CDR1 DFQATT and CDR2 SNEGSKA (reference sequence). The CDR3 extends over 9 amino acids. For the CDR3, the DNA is TGCAGCCCGAGCGCTGAAGCTTTCTTT. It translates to CSPSAEAFF.

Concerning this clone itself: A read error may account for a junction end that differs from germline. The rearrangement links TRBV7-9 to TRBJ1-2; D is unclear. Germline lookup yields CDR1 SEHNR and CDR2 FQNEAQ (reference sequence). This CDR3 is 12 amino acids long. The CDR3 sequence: CSSSPGDGGYTF. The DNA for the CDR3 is TGTTCCAGCAGCCCGGGTGACGGAGGCTACACCTTC.

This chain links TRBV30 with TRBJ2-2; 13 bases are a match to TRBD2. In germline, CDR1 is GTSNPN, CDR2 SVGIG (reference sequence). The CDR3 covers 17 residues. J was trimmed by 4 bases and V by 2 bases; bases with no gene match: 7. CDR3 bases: TGTGCCTGGAGTACCTGGACTAGCGGGAGTGGCACCGGGGAGCTGTTTTTT. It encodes CAWSTWTSGSGTGELFF.

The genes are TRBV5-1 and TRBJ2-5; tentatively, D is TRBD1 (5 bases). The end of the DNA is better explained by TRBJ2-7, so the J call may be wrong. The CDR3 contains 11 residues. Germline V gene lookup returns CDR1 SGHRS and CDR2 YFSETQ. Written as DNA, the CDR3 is TGCGCCAGCAGCTCAGGGTACGAGCAGTACTTC. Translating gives CASSSGYEQYF.

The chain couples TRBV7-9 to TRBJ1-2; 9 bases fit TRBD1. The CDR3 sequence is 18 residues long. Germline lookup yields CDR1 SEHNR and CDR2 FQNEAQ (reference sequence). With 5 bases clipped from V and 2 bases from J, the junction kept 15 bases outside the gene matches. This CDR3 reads CASSQSVTRQGGNYGYTF. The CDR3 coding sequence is TGTGCCAGCAGCCAATCGGTTACCCGACAGGGGGGGAACTATGGCTACACCTTC.

The CDR3 sequence is CASSLLRQFGTDTQYF. DNA of the CDR3: TGTGCCAGCAGCCTACTAAGGCAGTTCGGCACAGATACGCAGTATTTT. This chain joins TRBV14 and TRBJ2-3; D unresolved. Germline loops: CDR1 SGHDN, CDR2 FVKESK. Trimming pared 4 bases from V and 1 base from J, leaving 15 bases between. The CDR3 is made up of 16 amino acids.

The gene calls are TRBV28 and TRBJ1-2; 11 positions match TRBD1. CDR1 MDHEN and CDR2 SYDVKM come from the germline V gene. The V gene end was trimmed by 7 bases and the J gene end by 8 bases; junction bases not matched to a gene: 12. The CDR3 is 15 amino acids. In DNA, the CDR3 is TGTGCCAGCATTGTAGGACAGGGGGCCGGGGTCGGCTACACCTTC. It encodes CASIVGQGAGVGYTF.

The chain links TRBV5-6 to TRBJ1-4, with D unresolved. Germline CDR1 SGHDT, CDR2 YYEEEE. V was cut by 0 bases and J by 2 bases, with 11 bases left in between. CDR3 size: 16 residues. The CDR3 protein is CASSLVGESTNEKLFF. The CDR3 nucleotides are TGTGCCAGCAGCTTGGTTGGGGAGTCGACTAATGAAAAACTGTTTTTT.

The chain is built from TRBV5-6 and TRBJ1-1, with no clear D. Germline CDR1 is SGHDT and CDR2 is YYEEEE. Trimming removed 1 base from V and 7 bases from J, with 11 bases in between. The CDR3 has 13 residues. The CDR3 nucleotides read TGTGCCAGCAGCTTGTCACAAATCTTTGAAGCTTTCTTT. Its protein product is CASSLSQIFEAFF. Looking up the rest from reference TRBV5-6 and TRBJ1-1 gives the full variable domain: DAGVTQSPTHLIKTRGQQVTLRCSPKSGHDTVSWYQQALGQGPQFIFQYYEEEERQRGNFPDRFSGHQFPNYSSELNVNALLLGDSALYLCASSLSQIFEAFFGQGTRLTVV.

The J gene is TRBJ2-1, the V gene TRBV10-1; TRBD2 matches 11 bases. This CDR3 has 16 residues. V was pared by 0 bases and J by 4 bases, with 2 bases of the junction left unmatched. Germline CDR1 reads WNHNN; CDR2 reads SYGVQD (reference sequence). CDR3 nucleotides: TGCGCCAGCAGTGAGTCGACTAGCGGGGAATACAATGAGCAGTTCTTC. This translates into CASSESTSGEYNEQFF.

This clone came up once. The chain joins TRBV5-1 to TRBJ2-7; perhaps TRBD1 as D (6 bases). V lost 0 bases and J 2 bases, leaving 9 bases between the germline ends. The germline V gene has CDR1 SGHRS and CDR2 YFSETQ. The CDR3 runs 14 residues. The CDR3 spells CASSLARGTYEQYF. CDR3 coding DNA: TGCGCCAGCAGCTTGGCCAGGGGAACCTACGAGCAGTACTTC.

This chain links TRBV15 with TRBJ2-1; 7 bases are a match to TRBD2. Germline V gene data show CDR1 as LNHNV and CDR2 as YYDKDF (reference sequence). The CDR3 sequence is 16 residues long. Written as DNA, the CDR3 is TGTGCGGTGCAGGGCCGGCGGGGGAGATCCTACAATGAGCAGTTCTTC. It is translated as CAVQGRRGRSYNEQFF. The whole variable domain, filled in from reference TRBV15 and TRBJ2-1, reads DAMVIQNPRYQVTQFGKPVTLSCSQTLNHNVMYWYQQKSSQAPKLLFHYYDKDFNNEADTPDNFQSRRPNTSFCFLDIRSPGLGDTAMYLCAVQGRRGRSYNEQFFGPGTRLTVL.

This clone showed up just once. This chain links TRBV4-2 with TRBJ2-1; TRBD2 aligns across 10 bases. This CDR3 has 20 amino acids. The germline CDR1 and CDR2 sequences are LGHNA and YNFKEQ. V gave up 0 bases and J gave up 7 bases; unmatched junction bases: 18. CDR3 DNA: TGTGCCAGCAGCCAAGATTTGGGGGGACCAGGACTAGCGGCCTGGAATGAGCAGTTCTTC. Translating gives CASSQDLGGPGLAAWNEQFF.